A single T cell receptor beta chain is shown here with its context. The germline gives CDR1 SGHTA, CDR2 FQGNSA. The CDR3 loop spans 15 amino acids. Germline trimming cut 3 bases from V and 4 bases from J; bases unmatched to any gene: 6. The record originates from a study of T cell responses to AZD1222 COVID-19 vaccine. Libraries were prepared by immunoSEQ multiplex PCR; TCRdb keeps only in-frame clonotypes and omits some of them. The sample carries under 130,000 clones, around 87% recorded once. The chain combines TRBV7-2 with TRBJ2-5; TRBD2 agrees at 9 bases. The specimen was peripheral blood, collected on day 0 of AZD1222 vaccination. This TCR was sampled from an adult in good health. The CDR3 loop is CASSFSSGKGETQYF. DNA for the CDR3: TGTGCCAGCAGCTTCTCTAGCGGGAAGGGAGAGACCCAGTACTTC.